This entry describes one T cell receptor (beta chain). Its target is unknown. This table comes from immunoSEQ multiplex PCR, and its TCRdb copy is limited to in-frame clones, with some not included. The data contain tens of thousands of clones, about 85% of them singletons. The source of the sample is a study of OX40 agonist ivuxolimab in advanced cancers. Turning to the study itself: At under 85% male, the cohort had a mean age of around 56 years, ranging from roughly 20 to 90. Study findings and constraints: In the 0.1-3.0 mg/kg groups, partial responders showed among the lowest expansion.

Autoimmune disease history or systemic immunosuppression meant exclusion. Sequenced material: CD4+ or CD8+ T cells sorted from blood, taken in a trial of the OX40 agonist ivuxolimab. The receptor's source is an adult with an advanced solid tumor such as melanoma, head and neck, liver or kidney cancer.

CDR3 in amino acids: CASSIRTEGPGTQYF. CDR3 DNA sequence: TGTGCCAGTAGTATCCGCACCGAGGGGCCGGGGACCCAGTACTTC. The chain carries TRBV19 and TRBJ2-5, with D perhaps TRBD1 or TRBD2 (5 bases each). In germline, CDR1 is LNHDA, CDR2 SQIVND (reference sequence). The germline V and J ends were trimmed by 3 bases and 7 bases, with 18 bases remaining between them. The CDR3 contains 15 residues.